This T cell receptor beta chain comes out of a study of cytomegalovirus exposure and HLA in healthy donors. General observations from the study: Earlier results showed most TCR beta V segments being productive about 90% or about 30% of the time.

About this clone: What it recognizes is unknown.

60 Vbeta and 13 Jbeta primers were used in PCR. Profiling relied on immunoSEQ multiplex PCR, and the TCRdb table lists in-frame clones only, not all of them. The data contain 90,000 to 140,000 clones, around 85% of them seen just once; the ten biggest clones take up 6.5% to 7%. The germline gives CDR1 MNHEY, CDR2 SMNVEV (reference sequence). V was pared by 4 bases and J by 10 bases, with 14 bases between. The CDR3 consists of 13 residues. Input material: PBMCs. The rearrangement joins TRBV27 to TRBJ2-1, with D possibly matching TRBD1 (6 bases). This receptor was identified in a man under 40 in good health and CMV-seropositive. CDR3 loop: CASSSVGAGEQFF. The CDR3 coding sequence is TGTGCCAGCAGTTCCGTGGGGGCCGGCGAGCAGTTCTTC.